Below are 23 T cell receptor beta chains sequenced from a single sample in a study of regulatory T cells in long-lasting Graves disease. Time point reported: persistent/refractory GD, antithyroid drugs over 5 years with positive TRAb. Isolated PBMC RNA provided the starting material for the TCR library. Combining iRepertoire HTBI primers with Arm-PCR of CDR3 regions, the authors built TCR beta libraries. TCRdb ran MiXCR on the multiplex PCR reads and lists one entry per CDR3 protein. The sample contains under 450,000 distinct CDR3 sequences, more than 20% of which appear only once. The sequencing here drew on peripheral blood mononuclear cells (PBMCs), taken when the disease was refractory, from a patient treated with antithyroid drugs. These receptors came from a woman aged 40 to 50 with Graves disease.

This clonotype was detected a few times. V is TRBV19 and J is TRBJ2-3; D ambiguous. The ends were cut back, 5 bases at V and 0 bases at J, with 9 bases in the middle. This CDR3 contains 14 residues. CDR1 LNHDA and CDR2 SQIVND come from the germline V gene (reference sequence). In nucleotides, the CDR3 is TGTGCCAGTAGTTGGGGATCTAGCACAGATACGCAGTATTTT. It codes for CASSWGSSTDTQYF.

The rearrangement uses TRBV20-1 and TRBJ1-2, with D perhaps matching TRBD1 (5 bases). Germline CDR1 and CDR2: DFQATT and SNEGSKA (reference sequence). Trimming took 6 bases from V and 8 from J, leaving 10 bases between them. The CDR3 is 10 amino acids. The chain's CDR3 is CSAGPGGYTF. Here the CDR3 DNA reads TGCAGTGCGGGCCCAGGGGGCTACACCTTC.

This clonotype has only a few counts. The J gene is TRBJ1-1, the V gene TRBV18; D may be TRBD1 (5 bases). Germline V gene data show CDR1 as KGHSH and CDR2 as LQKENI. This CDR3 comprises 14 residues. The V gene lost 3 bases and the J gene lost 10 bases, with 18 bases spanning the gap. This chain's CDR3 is CASSPGLEEWGAFF. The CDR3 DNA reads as TGTGCCAGCTCACCGGGACTAGAAGAATGGGGAGCTTTCTTT.

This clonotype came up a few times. CDR3 loop: CASRPSLTGREYEQYF. The CDR3 region has the DNA TGTGCCAGCAGGCCAAGCTTGACAGGGAGAGAATACGAGCAGTACTTC. This rearrangement joins TRBV7-9 to TRBJ2-7; 7 bases line up with TRBD1. CDR3 length: 16 residues. In germline, CDR1 is SEHNR, CDR2 FQNEAQ (reference sequence). Trimming cost V 6 bases and J 4 bases; bases outside gene matches: 15.

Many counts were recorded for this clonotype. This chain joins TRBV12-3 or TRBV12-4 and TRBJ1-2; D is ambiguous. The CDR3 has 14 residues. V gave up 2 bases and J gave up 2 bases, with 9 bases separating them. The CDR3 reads CASSLLPANYGYTF. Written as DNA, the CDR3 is TGTGCCAGCAGTTTATTACCAGCGAACTATGGCTACACCTTC.

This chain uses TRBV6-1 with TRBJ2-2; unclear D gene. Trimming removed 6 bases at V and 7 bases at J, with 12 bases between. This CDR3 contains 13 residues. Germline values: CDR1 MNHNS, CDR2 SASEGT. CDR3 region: CASSPSNGGELFF. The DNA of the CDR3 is TGTGCCAGCAGCCCCTCTAATGGCGGGGAGCTGTTTTTT.

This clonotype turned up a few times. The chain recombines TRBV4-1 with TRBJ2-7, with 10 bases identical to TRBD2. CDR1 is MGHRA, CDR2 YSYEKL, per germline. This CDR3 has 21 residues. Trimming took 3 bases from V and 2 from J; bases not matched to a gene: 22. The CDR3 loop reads CASSHMDVVGGLADLPYEQYF. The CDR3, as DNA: TGCGCCAGCAGCCATATGGACGTCGTGGGAGGACTAGCGGATTTGCCCTACGAGCAGTACTTC.

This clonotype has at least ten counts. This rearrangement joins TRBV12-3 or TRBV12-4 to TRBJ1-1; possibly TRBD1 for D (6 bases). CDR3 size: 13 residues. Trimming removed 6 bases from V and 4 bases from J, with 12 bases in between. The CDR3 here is CASSRDIGTEAFF. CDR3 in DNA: TGTGCCAGCAGCCGGGACATTGGCACTGAAGCTTTCTTT.

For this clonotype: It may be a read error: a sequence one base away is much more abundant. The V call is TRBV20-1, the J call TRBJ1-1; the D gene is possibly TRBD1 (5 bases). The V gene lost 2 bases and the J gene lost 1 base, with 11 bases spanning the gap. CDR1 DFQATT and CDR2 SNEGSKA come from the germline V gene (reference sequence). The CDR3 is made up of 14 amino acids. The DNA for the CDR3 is TGCAGTGCTAGAATCCGGACACCGAACACTGAAGCTTTCTTT. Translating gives CSARIRTPNTEAFF.

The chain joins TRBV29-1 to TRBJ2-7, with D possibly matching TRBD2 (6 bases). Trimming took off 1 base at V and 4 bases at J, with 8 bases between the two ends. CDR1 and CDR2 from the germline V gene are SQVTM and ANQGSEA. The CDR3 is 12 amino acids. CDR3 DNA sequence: TGCAGCGTTGAAGCCGGACTATACGAGCAGTACTTC. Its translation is CSVEAGLYEQYF.

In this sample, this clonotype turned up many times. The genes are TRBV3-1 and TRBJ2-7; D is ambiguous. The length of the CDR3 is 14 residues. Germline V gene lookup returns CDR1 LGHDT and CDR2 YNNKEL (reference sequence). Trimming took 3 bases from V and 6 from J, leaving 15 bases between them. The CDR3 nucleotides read TGTGCCAGCAGCCAGGTCTTCCTCGCTATCGAGCAGTACTTC. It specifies CASSQVFLAIEQYF.

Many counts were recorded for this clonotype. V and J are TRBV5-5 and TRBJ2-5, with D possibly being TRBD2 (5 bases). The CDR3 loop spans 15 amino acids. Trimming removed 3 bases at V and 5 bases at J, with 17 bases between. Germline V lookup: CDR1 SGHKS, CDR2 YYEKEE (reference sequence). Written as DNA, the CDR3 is TGTGCCAGCAGCTATCCTTTCGGGGTTGGGGAGACCCAGTACTTC. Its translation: CASSYPFGVGETQYF.

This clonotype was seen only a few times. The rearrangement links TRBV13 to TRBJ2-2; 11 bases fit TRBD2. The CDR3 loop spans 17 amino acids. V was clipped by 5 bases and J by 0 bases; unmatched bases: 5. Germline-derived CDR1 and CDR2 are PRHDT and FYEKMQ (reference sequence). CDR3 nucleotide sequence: TGTGCCAGCAGCCTACCGACTAGCGGGACGAACACCGGGGAGCTGTTTTTT. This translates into CASSLPTSGTNTGELFF.

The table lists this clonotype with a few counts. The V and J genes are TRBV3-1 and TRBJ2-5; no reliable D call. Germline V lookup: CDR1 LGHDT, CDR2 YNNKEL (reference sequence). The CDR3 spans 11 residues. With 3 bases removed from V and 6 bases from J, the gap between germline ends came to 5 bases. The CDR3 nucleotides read TGTGCCAGCAGCCAGCTGCAGACCCAGTACTTC. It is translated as CASSQLQTQYF.

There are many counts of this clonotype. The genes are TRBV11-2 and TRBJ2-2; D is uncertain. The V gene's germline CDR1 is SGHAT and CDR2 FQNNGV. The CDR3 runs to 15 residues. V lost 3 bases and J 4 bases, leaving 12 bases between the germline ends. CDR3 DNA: TGTGCCAGCAGCTTTTTCCCAAGGTTCACCGGGGAGCTGTTTTTT. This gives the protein CASSFFPRFTGELFF.

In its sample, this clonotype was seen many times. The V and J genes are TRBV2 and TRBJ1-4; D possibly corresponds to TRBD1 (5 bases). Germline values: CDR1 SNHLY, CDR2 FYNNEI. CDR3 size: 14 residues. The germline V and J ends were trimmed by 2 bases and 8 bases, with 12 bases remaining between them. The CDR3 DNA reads TGTGCCAGCAGTGAATCACAGTGGGGGGAAAAACTGTTTTTT. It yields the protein CASSESQWGEKLFF.

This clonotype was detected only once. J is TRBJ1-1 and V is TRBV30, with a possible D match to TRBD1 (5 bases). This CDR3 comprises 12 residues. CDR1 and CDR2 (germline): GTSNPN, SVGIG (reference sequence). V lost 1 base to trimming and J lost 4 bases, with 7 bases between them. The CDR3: CAWSGGGTEAFF. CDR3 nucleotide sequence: TGTGCCTGGAGTGGGGGGGGCACTGAAGCTTTCTTT.

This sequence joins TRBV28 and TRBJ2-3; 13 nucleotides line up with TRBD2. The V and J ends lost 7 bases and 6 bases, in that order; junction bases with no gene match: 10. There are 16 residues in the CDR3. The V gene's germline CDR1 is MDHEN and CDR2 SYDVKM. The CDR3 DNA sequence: TGTGCCAGCACCCCCAGACTAGCGGGAGGTCACGATACGCAGTATTTT. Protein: CASTPRLAGGHDTQYF.

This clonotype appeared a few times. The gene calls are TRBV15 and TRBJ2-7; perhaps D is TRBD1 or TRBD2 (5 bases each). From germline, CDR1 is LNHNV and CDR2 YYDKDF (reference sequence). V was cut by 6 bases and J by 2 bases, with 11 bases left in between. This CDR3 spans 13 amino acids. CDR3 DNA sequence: TGTGCCACCAGGAGGGGTAGTACCTACGAGCAGTACTTC. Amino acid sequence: CATRRGSTYEQYF.

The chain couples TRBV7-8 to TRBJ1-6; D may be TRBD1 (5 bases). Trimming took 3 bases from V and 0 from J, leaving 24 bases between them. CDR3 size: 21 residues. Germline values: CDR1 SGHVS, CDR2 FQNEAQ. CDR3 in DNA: TGTGCCAGCAGCTTCTCCAGGGCCATACCCAATAAAAGCTCCTATAATTCACCCCTCCACTTT. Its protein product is CASSFSRAIPNKSSYNSPLHF. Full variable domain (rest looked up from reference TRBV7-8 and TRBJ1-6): GAGVSQSPRYKVAKRGQDVALRCDPISGHVSLFWYQQALGQGPEFLTYFQNEAQLDKSGLPSDRFFAERPEGSVSTLKIQRTQQEDSAVYLCASSFSRAIPNKSSYNSPLHFGNGTRLTVT.

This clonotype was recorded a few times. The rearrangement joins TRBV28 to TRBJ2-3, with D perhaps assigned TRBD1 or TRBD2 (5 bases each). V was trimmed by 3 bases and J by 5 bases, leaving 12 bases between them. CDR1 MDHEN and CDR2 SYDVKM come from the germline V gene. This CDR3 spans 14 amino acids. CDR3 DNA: TGTGCCAGCAGTTTTCTCCGGGACGGAGATACGCAGTATTTT. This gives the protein CASSFLRDGDTQYF.

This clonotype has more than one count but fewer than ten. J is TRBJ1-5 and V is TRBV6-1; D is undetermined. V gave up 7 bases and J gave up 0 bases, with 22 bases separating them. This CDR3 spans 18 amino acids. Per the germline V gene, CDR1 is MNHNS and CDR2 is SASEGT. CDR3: CASTSSLLWAYSNQPQHF. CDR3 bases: TGTGCCAGCACGTCGTCTCTACTCTGGGCCTATAGCAATCAGCCCCAGCATTTT.

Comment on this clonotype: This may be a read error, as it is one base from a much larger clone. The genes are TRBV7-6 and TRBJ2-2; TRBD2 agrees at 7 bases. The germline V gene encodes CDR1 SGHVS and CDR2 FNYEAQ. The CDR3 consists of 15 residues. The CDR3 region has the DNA TGTGCCAGCAGCTTGGGCGGGAGTGGCACCGAGGAGCTGTTTTTT. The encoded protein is CASSLGGSGTEELFF. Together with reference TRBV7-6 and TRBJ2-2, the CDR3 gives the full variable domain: GAGVSQSPRYKVTKRGQDVALRCDPISGHVSLYWYRQALGQGPEFLTYFNYEAQQDKSGLPNDRFSAERPEGSISTLTIQRTEQRDSAMYRCASSLGGSGTEELFFGEGSRLTVL.